The 19 T cell receptor beta chains given below trace back to one sample, sequenced in a study of blood T cell repertoires in COVID-19. Clones were sequenced by immunoSEQ multiplex PCR, and TCRdb holds only the in-frame ones, with some missing. The data contain roughly 300,000 clones, around 85% of them singletons. Sequencing input: PBMCs or T cells enriched from blood (not recorded which). These TCRs come from a woman aged 45-59 years who had recovered from COVID-19.

The chain recombines TRBV30 with TRBJ1-2; tentatively, D is TRBD1 (6 bases). The CDR3 contains 13 residues. Germline V gives CDR1 GTSNPN, CDR2 SVGIG (reference sequence). Trimming cost V 4 bases and J 2 bases, with 11 bases left between them. Here the CDR3 DNA reads TGTGCCTGGACCCGGGGGGGCAACTATGGCTACACCTTC. Translation: CAWTRGGNYGYTF.

The rearrangement links TRBV3-1 (or the pseudogene TRBV3-2) to TRBJ1-2; D unclear. The CDR3 loop spans 14 amino acids. With 4 bases removed from V and 8 bases from J, the gap between germline ends came to 17 bases. Per germline, CDR1 LGHDT and CDR2 YNNKEL (reference sequence). The CDR3 nucleotides read TGTGCCAGCAGCCTTTCCGGCGTGGAGGAGGGCTACACCTTC. This sequence encodes CASSLSGVEEGYTF.

The chain uses TRBV5-1 and TRBJ2-1, with TRBD2 matching 9 bases. Germline loops: CDR1 SGHRS, CDR2 YFSETQ. This CDR3 is built from 14 residues. V gave up 8 bases and J gave up 4 bases; unmatched junction bases: 7. CDR3 region: CASRPGLAYNEQFF. CDR3 bases: TGCGCCAGTCGACCGGGACTAGCATACAATGAGCAGTTCTTC.

J is TRBJ1-1 and V is TRBV11-2, with no clear D. From germline, CDR1 is SGHAT and CDR2 FQNNGV. V lost 5 bases and J lost 3, with 16 bases in between. There are 15 residues in the CDR3. The CDR3 sequence: CASSPGRVRDTEAFF. In nucleotides, the CDR3 is TGTGCCAGCAGCCCCGGTCGGGTCCGGGACACTGAAGCTTTCTTT.

The chain joins TRBV10-3 to TRBJ1-1; 7 nucleotides align to TRBD1. The CDR3 contains 14 residues. Germline-derived CDR1 and CDR2 are ENHRY and SYGVKD. V was pared by 0 bases and J by 7 bases, with 5 bases of the junction left unmatched. CDR3: CAISESTGNGEAFF. The CDR3 DNA reads as TGTGCCATCAGTGAGTCGACAGGGAACGGTGAAGCTTTCTTT.

V is TRBV7-2 and J is TRBJ1-2, with unresolved D. Trimming pared 1 base from V and 0 bases from J, leaving 15 bases between. This CDR3 has 17 amino acids. Germline CDR1 is SGHTA and CDR2 is FQGNSA. The CDR3 protein is CASSLELSRLANYGYTF. The CDR3 DNA follows: TGTGCCAGCAGCTTAGAGTTGTCACGGCTAGCTAACTATGGCTACACCTTC.

The sample holds one count of this clone. This chain connects TRBV7-6 to TRBJ2-2, with 7 nucleotides matching TRBD2. This CDR3 is built from 15 residues. Germline CDR1 SGHVS, CDR2 FNYEAQ. V gave up 6 bases and J gave up 4 bases; unmatched junction bases: 8. The chain's CDR3 is CASRLGGLSTGELFF. The DNA for the CDR3 is TGTGCCAGCAGGCTGGGAGGGTTGAGCACCGGGGAGCTGTTTTTT.

The chain carries TRBV27 and TRBJ1-6; 8 nucleotides agree with TRBD1. The CDR3 extends over 16 amino acids. J lost 11 bases, V lost 4 bases, and 13 bases had no gene match. Germline assignment: CDR1 MNHEY and CDR2 SMNVEV (reference sequence). CDR3 DNA sequence: TGTGCCAGCAGTTCCCAAGTTAGACAGGGGTCGACACCCCTCCACTTT. Protein product: CASSSQVRQGSTPLHF.

This chain uses TRBV7-8 with TRBJ2-2; D perhaps matches TRBD2 (5 bases). Germline V CDR1 and CDR2: SGHVS, FQNEAQ. The ends were cut back, 1 base at V and 1 base at J, with 19 bases in the middle. The CDR3 totals 19 residues. The CDR3 sequence: CASSLVAGNSARNTGELFF. CDR3 bases: TGTGCCAGCAGCTTAGTCGCCGGGAACAGCGCCCGGAACACCGGGGAGCTGTTTTTT.

The J gene is TRBJ1-2, the V gene TRBV5-4; D is uncertain. The CDR3 is 14 residues long. Between the trimmed V and J ends, which lost 4 bases and 2 bases, there was a span of 12 bases. Germline lookup yields CDR1 SGHNT and CDR2 YYREEE (reference sequence). The CDR3 is CASSGGSGNYGYTF. The CDR3 region has the DNA TGTGCCAGCAGCGGCGGGTCGGGAAACTATGGCTACACCTTC.

The genes are TRBV7-2 and TRBJ2-7; 8 bases align to TRBD2. The V and J ends lost 10 bases and 5 bases, in that order; junction bases with no gene match: 10. Germline V gene sequence: CDR1 SGHTA, CDR2 FQGNSA. The CDR3 loop spans 13 amino acids. DNA of the CDR3: TGTGCCAACCGGGGCGGGGGGCTCGACGAGCAGTACTTC. Protein sequence: CANRGGGLDEQYF. The full variable domain, its missing parts supplied by reference TRBV7-2 and TRBJ2-7, is GAGVSQSPSNKVTEKGKDVELRCDPISGHTALYWYRQSLGQGLEFLIYFQGNSAPDKSGLPSDRFSAERTGGSVSTLTIQRTQQEDSAVYLCANRGGGLDEQYFGPGTRLTVT.

V and J are TRBV29-1 and TRBJ1-2; 8 bases map to TRBD1. Germline CDR1 reads SQVTM; CDR2 reads ANQGSEA. The CDR3 spans 13 residues. The J segment lost 3 bases and the V segment lost 7 bases, leaving 7 bases of the junction unmatched. CDR3 in amino acids: CSAGQGADYGYTF. As DNA, the CDR3 is TGCAGCGCCGGCCAGGGGGCTGACTATGGCTACACCTTC.

The rearrangement joins TRBV19 to TRBJ1-5; a possible D gene is TRBD1 (5 bases). Trimming removed 3 bases from V and 4 bases from J, with 10 bases in between. This CDR3 region has 14 residues. Germline V CDR1 and CDR2: LNHDA, SQIVND (reference sequence). The CDR3 DNA reads TGTGCCAGTAGTATTCGACAGATTAATCAGCCCCAGCATTTT. Protein: CASSIRQINQPQHF.

The gene calls are TRBV18 and TRBJ1-5; a possible D gene is TRBD1 (6 bases). Trimming cost V 5 bases and J 4 bases, with 6 bases left between them. Germline CDR1 reads KGHSH; CDR2 reads LQKENI. The CDR3 loop spans 12 amino acids. Here the CDR3 DNA reads TGTGCCAGCTCAGGGACAAATCAGCCCCAGCATTTT. It encodes CASSGTNQPQHF.

The CDR3 nucleotides are TGTGCCAGTAGTCCATTCCGCGGACAGGGCCGTAATCAGCCCCAGCATTTT. Protein: CASSPFRGQGRNQPQHF. This sequence joins TRBV19 and TRBJ1-5; TRBD1 agrees at 8 bases. The CDR3 loop spans 17 amino acids. Germline V gene sequence: CDR1 LNHDA, CDR2 SQIVND (reference sequence). The J segment lost 4 bases and the V segment lost 5 bases, leaving 13 bases of the junction unmatched.

V usage is TRBV19 and J usage is TRBJ2-7; D might be TRBD2 (5 bases). The CDR3 totals 12 residues. CDR1 is LNHDA, CDR2 SQIVND, per germline (reference sequence). V was trimmed by 5 bases and J by 3 bases, leaving 8 bases between them. The CDR3 reads CASSYEGYEQYF. The CDR3, as DNA: TGTGCCAGTAGTTATGAGGGCTACGAGCAGTACTTC.

This clone came up a few times. The chain joins TRBV30 to TRBJ1-6; a weak D match, TRBD1 (5 bases). Germline values: CDR1 GTSNPN, CDR2 SVGIG (reference sequence). The CDR3 extends over 15 amino acids. Trimming pared 2 bases from V and 2 bases from J, leaving 10 bases between. CDR3 bases: TGTGCCTGGAGTAAGGGGCCCCCCTATAATTCACCCCTCCACTTT. Translation gives CAWSKGPPYNSPLHF.

The rearrangement uses TRBV2 and TRBJ2-1, with TRBD1 as a possible D gene (6 bases). The CDR3 sequence is 15 residues long. V lost 4 bases to trimming and J lost 9 bases, with 19 bases between them. Germline V gene data show CDR1 as SNHLY and CDR2 as FYNNEI. The chain's CDR3 is CASSGQEVRSGEQFF. As DNA, the CDR3 is TGTGCCAGCAGTGGACAGGAGGTACGTAGTGGTGAGCAGTTCTTC.

The chain combines TRBV5-6 with TRBJ2-1; 9 bases map to TRBD1. In germline, CDR1 is SGHDT, CDR2 YYEEEE. The CDR3 runs to 15 residues. V was clipped by 4 bases and J by 4 bases; unmatched bases: 6. For the CDR3, the DNA is TGTGCCAGCAGCATCACAGGACAGGGGTACAATGAGCAGTTCTTC. Its translation is CASSITGQGYNEQFF.